This T cell receptor (beta chain) was found in a study of regulatory T cells in long-lasting Graves disease. For the study at large: Positivity for TSH receptor antibodies plus over 5 years of antithyroid drugs meant persistent Graves' disease. Study findings and constraints: There was favoring of TRBV28, TRBJ1-2 and TRBJ2-5 in persistent disease.

CDR3-region Arm-PCR and iRepertoire HTBI primers produced the TCR beta libraries. One entry per CDR3 protein, called by TCRdb with MiXCR from the multiplex PCR reads. The sample gives 310,000 or so distinct CDR3 sequences, roughly a fifth of which show up once; roughly three fifths is in the top ten. Indicated time point: persistent/refractory GD, antithyroid drugs over 5 years with positive TRAb. PBMCs provided the RNA from which the TCR library was made. With EDTA tubes as the receptacles, about 8.1 milliliters of peripheral blood were drawn. CDR1 MNHNS and CDR2 SASEGT come from the germline V gene. V was shortened by 8 bases and J by 0 bases, with 12 bases between the two germline ends. The CDR3 totals 14 residues. This clonotype was recorded a few times. Its antigen remains unidentified.

The chain employs TRBV6-1 and TRBJ2-3; D not certain. The receptor was derived from a female donor with Graves disease. The sample consisted of peripheral blood mononuclear cells (PBMCs), taken when the disease was refractory, from a patient treated with antithyroid drugs. CDR3 amino acids: CASRPGGSTDTQYF. The CDR3 region has the DNA TGTGCCAGCCGGCCGGGCGGCAGCACAGATACGCAGTATTTT.